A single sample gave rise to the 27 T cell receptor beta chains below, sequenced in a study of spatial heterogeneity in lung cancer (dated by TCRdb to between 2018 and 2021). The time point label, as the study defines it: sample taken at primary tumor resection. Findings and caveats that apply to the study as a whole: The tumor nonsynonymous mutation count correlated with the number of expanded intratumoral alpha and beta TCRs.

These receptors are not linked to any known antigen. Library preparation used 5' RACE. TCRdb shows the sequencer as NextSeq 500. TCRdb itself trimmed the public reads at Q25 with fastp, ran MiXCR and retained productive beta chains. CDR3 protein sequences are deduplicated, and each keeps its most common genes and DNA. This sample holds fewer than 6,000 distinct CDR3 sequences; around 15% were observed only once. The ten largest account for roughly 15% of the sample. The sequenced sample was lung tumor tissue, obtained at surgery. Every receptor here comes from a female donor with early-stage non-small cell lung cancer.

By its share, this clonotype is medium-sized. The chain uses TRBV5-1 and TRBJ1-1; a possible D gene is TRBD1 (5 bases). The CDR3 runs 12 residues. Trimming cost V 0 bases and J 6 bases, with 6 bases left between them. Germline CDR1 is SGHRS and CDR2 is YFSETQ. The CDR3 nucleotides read TGCGCCAGCAGCTTGGGGACACCTGAAGCTTTCTTT. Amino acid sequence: CASSLGTPEAFF. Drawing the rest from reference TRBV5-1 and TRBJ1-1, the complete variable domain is KAGVTQTPRYLIKTRGQQVTLSCSPISGHRSVSWYQQTPGQGLQFLFEYFSETQRNKGNFPGRFSGRQFSNSRSEMNVSTLELGDSALYLCASSLGTPEAFFGQGTRLTVV.

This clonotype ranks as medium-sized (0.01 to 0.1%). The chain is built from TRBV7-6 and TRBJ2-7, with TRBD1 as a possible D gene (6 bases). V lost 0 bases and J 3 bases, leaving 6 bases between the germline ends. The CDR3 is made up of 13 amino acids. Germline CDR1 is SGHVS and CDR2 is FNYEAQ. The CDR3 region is CASSLAQGYEQYV. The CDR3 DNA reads TGTGCCAGCAGCTTAGCACAGGGCTACGAGCAGTACGTC.

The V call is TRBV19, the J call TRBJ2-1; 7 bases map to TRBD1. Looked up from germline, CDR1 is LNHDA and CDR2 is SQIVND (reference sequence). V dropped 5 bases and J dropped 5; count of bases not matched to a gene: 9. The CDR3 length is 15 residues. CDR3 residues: CASSLQEGAHNEQFF. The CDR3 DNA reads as TGTGCCAGTAGTCTCCAAGAGGGGGCCCACAATGAGCAGTTCTTC.

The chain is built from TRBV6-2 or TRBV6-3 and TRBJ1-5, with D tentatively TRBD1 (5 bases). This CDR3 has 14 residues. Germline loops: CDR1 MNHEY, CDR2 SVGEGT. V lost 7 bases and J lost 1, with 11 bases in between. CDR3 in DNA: TGTGCCAGCACGAGGCAGGGAAGCAATCAGCCCCAGCATTTT. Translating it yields CASTRQGSNQPQHF.

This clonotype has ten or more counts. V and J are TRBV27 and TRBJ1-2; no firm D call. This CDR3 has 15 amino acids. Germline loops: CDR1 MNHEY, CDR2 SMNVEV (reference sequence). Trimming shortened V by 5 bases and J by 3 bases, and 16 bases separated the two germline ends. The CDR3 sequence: CASSPFTDGYYGYTF. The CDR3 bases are TGTGCCAGCAGTCCGTTCACTGACGGATACTATGGCTACACCTTC.

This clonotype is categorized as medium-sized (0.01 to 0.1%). CDR3 nucleotides: TGTGCCAGCACCCTTGGGGGGAGCCTCACAGATACGCAGTATTTT. Protein: CASTLGGSLTDTQYF. V gene TRBV7-8 combines with J gene TRBJ2-3; TRBD2 is a possible D gene (6 bases). V dropped 7 bases and J dropped 2 bases, with 16 bases sitting between them. CDR3 length: 15 residues. Germline V gives CDR1 SGHVS, CDR2 FQNEAQ. Combining the CDR3 with reference TRBV7-8 and TRBJ2-3 gives the whole variable domain GAGVSQSPRYKVAKRGQDVALRCDPISGHVSLFWYQQALGQGPEFLTYFQNEAQLDKSGLPSDRFFAERPEGSVSTLKIQRTQQEDSAVYLCASTLGGSLTDTQYFGPGTRLTVL.

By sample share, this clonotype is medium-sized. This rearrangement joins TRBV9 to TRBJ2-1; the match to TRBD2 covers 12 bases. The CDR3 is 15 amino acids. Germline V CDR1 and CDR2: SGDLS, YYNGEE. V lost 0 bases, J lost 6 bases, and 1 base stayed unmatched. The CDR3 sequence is CASSVASGRGNEQFF. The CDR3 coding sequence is TGTGCCAGCAGCGTAGCTAGCGGGAGGGGCAATGAGCAGTTCTTC.

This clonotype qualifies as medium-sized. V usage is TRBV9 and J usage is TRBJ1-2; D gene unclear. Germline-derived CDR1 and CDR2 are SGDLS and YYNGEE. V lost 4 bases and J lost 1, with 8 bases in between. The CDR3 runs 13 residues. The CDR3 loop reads CASSFQRNYGYTF. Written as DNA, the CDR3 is TGTGCCAGCAGCTTCCAGCGTAACTATGGCTACACCTTC.

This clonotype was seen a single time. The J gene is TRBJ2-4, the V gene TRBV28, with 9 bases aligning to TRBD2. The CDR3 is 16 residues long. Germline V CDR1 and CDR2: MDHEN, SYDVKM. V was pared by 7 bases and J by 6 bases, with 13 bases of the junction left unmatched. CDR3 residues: CASIPGLAGSRNIQYF. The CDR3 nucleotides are TGTGCCAGCATTCCCGGTCTAGCGGGAAGTCGAAACATTCAGTACTTC.

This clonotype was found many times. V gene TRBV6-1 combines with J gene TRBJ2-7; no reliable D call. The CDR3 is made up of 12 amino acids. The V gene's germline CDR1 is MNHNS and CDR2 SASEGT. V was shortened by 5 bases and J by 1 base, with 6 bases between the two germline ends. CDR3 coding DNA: TGTGCCAGCAGTCCCCGTTCCTACGAGCAGTACTTC. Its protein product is CASSPRSYEQYF.

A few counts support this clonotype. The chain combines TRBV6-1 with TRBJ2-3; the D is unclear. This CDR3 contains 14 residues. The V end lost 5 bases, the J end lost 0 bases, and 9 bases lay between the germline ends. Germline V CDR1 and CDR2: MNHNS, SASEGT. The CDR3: CASSTGLSTDTQYF. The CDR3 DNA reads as TGTGCCAGCAGTACCGGGCTAAGCACAGATACGCAGTATTTT.

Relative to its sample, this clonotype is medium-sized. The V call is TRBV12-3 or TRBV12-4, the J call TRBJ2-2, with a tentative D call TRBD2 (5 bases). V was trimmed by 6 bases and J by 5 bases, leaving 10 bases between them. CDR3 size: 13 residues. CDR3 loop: CASRRSETGELFF. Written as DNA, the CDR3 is TGTGCCAGCAGGCGTAGCGAAACCGGGGAGCTGTTTTTT.

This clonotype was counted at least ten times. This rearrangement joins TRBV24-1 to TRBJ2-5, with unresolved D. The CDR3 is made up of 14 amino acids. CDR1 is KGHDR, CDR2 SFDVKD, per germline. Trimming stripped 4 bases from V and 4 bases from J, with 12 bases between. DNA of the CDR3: TGTGCCACCAGTGACCCTAGGGCTCCAGAGACCCAGTACTTC. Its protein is CATSDPRAPETQYF.

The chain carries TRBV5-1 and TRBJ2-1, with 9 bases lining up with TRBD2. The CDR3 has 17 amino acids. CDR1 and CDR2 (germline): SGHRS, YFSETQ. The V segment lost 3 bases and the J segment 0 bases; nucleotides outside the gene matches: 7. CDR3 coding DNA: TGCGCCAGCAGCTCACGACTAGCGGATTTCTCCTACAATGAGCAGTTCTTC. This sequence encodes CASSSRLADFSYNEQFF.

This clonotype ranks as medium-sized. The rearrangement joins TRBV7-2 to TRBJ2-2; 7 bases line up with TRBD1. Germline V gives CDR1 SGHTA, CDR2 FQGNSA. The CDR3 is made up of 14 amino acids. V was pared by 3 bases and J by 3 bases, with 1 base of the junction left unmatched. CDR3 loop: CASSFGQDTGELFF. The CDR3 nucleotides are TGTGCCAGCAGCTTTGGACAGGACACCGGGGAGCTGTTTTTT. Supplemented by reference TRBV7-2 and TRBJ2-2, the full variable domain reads GAGVSQSPSNKVTEKGKDVELRCDPISGHTALYWYRQSLGQGLEFLIYFQGNSAPDKSGLPSDRFSAERTGGSVSTLTIQRTQQEDSAVYLCASSFGQDTGELFFGEGSRLTVL.

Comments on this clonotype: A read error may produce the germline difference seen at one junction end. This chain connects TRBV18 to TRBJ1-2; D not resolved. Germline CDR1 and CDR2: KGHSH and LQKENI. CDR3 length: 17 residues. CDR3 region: CANSPGKEGSRPYGYTF. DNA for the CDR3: TGTGCCAACTCACCCGGGAAGGAGGGATCGCGACCCTATGGCTACACCTTC.

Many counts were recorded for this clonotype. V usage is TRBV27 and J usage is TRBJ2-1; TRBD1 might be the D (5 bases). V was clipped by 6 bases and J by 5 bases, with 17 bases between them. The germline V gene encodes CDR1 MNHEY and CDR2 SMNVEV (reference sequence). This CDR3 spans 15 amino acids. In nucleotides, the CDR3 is TGTGCCAGCAGAACATACAGGTCCAGGAACAATGAGCAGTTCTTC. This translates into CASRTYRSRNNEQFF.

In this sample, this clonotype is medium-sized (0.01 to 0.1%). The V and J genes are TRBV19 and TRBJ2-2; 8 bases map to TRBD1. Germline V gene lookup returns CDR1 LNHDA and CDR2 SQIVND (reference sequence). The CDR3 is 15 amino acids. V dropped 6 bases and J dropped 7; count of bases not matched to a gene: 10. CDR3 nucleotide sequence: TGTGCCAGTAGAACCAGGGGGCTTGGTGACGGGGAGCTGTTTTTT. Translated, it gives CASRTRGLGDGELFF. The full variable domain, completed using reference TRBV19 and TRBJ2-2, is DGGITQSPKYLFRKEGQNVTLSCEQNLNHDAMYWYRQDPGQGLRLIYYSQIVNDFQKGDIAEGYSVSREKKESFPLTVTSAQKNPTAFYLCASRTRGLGDGELFFGEGSRLTVL.

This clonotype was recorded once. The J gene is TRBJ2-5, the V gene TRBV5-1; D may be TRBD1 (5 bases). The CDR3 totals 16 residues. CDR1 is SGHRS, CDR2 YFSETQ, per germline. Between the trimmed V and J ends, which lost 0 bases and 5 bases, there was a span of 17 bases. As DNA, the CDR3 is TGCGCCAGCAGCTTGGACGGCAGGGCACCTTACGAGACCCAGTACTTC. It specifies CASSLDGRAPYETQYF.

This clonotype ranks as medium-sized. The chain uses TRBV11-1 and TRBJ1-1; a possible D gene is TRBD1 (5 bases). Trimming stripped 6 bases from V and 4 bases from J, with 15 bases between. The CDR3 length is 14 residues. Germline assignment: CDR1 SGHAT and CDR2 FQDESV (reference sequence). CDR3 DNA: TGTGCCAGCAGACCCTGGACATATGGCACTGAAGCTTTCTTT. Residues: CASRPWTYGTEAFF.

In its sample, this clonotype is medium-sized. The CDR3 nucleotides read TGTGCCAGCAGCTTACTGGCACAGGGGACATCAGATACGCAGTATTTT. It translates to CASSLLAQGTSDTQYF. The V gene is TRBV7-8, the J gene TRBJ2-3, with 7 bases aligning to TRBD1. The CDR3 length is 16 residues. V lost 2 bases to trimming and J lost 4 bases; unmatched junction nucleotides: 9. Germline CDR1 and CDR2: SGHVS and FQNEAQ.

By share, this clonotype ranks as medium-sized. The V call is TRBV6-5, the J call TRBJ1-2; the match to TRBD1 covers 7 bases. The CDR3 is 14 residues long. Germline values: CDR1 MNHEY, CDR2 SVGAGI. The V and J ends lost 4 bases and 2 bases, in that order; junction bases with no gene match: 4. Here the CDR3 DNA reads TGTGCCAGCAGTTCGACAGGGATCAACTATGGCTACACCTTC. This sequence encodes CASSSTGINYGYTF.

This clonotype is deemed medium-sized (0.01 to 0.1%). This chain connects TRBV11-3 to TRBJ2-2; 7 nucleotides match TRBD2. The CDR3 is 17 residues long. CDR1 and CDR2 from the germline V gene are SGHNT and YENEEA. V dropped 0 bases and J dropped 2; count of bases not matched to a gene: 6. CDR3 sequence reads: CASSLDLSSGNTGELFF. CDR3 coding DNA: TGTGCCAGCAGCTTAGATCTGTCTAGCGGAAACACCGGGGAGCTGTTTTTT.

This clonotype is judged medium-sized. DNA of the CDR3: TGTGCCACCAGTGATCCCCGGTTAGCGGGAAGGGGTGAGCAGTTCTTC. It yields the protein CATSDPRLAGRGEQFF. The V gene is TRBV24-1, the J gene TRBJ2-1; TRBD2 matches 8 bases. Germline CDR1 is KGHDR and CDR2 is SFDVKD. CDR3 length equals 16 residues. J lost 9 bases, V lost 3 bases, and 12 bases had no gene match.

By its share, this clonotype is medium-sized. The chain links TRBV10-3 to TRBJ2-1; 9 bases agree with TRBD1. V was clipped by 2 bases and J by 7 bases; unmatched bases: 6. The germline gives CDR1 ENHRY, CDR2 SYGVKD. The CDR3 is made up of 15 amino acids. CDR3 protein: CAISEVTGGKNEQFF. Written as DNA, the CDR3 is TGTGCCATCAGTGAGGTCACAGGGGGCAAGAATGAGCAGTTCTTC.

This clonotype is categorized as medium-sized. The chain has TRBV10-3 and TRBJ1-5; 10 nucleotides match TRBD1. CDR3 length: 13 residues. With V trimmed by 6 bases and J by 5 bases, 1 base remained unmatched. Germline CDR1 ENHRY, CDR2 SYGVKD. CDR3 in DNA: TGTGCCATCAGAGGACAGGGGGATCAGCCCCAGCATTTT. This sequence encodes CAIRGQGDQPQHF.

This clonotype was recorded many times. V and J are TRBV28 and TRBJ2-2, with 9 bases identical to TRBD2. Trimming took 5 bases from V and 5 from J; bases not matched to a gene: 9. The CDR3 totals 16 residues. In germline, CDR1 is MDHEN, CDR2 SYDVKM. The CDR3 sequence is CASSDPGLAFTGELFF. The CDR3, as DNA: TGTGCCAGCAGTGATCCGGGACTAGCCTTTACCGGGGAGCTGTTTTTT.